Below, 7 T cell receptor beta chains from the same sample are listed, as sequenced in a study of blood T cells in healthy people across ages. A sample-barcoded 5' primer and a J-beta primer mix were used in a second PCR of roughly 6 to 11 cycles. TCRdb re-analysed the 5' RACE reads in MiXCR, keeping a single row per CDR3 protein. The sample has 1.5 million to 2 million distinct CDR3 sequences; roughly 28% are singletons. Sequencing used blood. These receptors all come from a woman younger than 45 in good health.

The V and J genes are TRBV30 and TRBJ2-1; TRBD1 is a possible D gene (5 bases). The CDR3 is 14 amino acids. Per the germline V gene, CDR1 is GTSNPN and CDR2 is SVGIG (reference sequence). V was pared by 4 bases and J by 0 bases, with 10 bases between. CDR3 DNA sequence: TGTGCCTGGAATAGGGGTGCCTCCTACAATGAGCAGTTCTTC. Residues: CAWNRGASYNEQFF.

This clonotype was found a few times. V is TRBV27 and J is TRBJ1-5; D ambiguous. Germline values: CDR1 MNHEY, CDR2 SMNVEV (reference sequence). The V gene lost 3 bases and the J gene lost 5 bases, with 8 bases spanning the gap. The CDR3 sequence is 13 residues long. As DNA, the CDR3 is TGTGCCAGCAGTTTGTGGGCCGATCAGCCCCAGCATTTT. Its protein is CASSLWADQPQHF.

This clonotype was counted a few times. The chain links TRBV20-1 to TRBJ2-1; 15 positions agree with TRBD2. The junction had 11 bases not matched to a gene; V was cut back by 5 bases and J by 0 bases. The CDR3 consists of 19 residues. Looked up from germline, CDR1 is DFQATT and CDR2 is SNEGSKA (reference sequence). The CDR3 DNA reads TGCAGTGCTTGCACGCCCGGGACTAGCGGGAGGTCCTCCTACAATGAGCAGTTCTTC. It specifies CSACTPGTSGRSSYNEQFF.

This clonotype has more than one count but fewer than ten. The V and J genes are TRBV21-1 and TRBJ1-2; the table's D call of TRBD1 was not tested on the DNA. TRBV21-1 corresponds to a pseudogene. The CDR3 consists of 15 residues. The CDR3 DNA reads TGTGCCAGCAGCAACCCGGGACAGGGGGCCTATGGCTACACCTTC. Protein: CASSNPGQGAYGYTF.

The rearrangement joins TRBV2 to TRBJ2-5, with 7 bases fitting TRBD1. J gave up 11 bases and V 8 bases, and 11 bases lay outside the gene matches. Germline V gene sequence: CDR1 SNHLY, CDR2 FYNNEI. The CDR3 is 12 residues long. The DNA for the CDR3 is TGTGCCAGCCAGAGACAGGGCCGGTATCAGTACTTC. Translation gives CASQRQGRYQYF.

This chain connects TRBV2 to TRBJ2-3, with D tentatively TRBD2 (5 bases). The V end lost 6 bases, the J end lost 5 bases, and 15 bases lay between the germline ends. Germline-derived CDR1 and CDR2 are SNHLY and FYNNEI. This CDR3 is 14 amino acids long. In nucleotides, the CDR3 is TGTGCCAGCAGGAGAGACAACAGCGGAGATACGCAGTATTTT. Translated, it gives CASRRDNSGDTQYF. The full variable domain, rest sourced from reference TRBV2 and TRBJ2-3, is EPEVTQTPSHQVTQMGQEVILRCVPISNHLYFYWYRQILGQKVEFLVSFYNNEISEKSEIFDDQFSVERPDGSNFTLKIRSTKLEDSAMYFCASRRDNSGDTQYFGPGTRLTVL.

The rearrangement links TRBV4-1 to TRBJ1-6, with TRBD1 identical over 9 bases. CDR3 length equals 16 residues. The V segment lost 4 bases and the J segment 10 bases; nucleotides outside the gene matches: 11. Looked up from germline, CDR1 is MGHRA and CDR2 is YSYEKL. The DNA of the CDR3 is TGCGCCAGCAGCCCTTACACCGGGACAGGGTCATCACCCCTCCACTTT. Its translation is CASSPYTGTGSSPLHF.